Reported below is one T cell receptor beta chain. Its specificity is not known. This sample stems from a study of cytotoxic CD8 clonotypes in ibrutinib-treated CLL. As for the study in general: Investigators reported roughly 25 partial and 2 complete responses; after median roughly 70 months, roughly 14 patients remained remitted and about 12 progressed. Mean yields were approximately 270,000 productive templates and over 85,000 productive rearrangements per sample. Regarding the study as a whole: Public clonotypes, rarely seen, contracted or held steady on treatment. For progressing versus sustained-remission patients, sampling times were not the same.

TCRdb keeps only in-frame clones here, not all; method: immunoSEQ multiplex PCR. The top ten hold about 15% of the sample, which has roughly 63,000 clones, roughly 59% seen once. CDR3 length equals 13 residues. Germline values: CDR1 MDHEN, CDR2 SYDVKM. Trimming pared 6 bases from V and 4 bases from J, leaving 9 bases between. The V and J genes are TRBV28 and TRBJ2-2, with D hard to call. This receptor was taken from a human donor with chronic lymphocytic leukemia. The material was PBMCs, obtained after 12 months of ibrutinib treatment. Written as DNA, the CDR3 is TGTGCCAGCAGGAGAGCAGTCACCGGGGAGCTGTTTTTT. Amino acid sequence: CASRRAVTGELFF.